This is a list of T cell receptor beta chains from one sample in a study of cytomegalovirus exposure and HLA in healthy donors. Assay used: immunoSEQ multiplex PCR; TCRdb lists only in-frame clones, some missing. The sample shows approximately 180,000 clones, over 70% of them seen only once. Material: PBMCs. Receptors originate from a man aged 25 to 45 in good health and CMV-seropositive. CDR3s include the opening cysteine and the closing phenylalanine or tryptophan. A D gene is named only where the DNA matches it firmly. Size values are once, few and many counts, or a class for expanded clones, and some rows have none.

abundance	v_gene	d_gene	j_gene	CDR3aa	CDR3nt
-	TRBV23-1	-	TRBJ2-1	CATSPKGGGNEQFF	TGCGCCACTTCCCCCAAGGGAGGGGGCAATGAGCAGTTCTTC
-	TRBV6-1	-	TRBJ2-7	CASSEARLTLRYEQYF	TGTGCCAGCAGTGAAGCCCGACTTACACTAAGATACGAGCAGTACTTC
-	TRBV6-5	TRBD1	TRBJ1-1	CASSYGIDRGTEAFF	TGTGCCAGCAGTTACGGGATTGACAGGGGCACTGAAGCTTTCTTT
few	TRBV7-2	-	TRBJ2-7	CASSLARTVDF	TGTGCCAGCAGCTTAGCCCGGACAGTAGACTTC
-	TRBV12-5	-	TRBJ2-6	CASGFIGGGTGANVLTF	TGTGCTAGTGGTTTTATCGGGGGTGGGACTGGGGCCAACGTCCTGACTTTC
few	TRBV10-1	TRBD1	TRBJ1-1	CASSLGTANTEAFF	TGCGCCAGCAGTTTGGGGACAGCTAACACTGAAGCTTTCTTT
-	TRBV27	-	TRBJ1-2	CASRNTGKPGAGYTF	TGTGCCAGCAGGAATACAGGGAAACCAGGGGCTGGCTACACCTTC
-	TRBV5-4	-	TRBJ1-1	CASSPSGGLNTEAFF	TGTGCCAGCAGCCCCTCGGGGGGCCTAAACACTGAAGCTTTCTTT
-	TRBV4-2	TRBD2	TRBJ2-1	CASSLRTSGGALSNEQFF	TGTGCCAGCAGTCTGCGGACTAGCGGGGGGGCCTTGAGTAATGAGCAGTTCTTC
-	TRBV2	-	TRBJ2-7	CASLEGLNYEQYF	TGTGCCAGTCTCGAGGGCTTGAACTACGAGCAGTACTTC
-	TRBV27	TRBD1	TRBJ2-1	CASSPSRSEGAREQFF	TGTGCCAGCAGCCCCTCGAGGAGCGAGGGGGCCCGTGAGCAGTTCTTC
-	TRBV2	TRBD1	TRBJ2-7	CASKPLQGAYEQYF	TGTGCCAGCAAACCCTTGCAGGGGGCCTACGAGCAGTACTTC
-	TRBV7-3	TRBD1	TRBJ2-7	CASSSGQGLEQYF	TGTGCCAGCAGCTCCGGACAGGGGCTCGAGCAGTACTTC
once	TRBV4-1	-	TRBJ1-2	CASSQTQVAYGYTF	TGCGCCAGCAGCCAGACACAGGTAGCCTATGGCTACACCTTC
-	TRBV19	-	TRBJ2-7	CASSGFPGVSYEQYF	TGTGCCAGTAGTGGATTCCCGGGAGTATCCTACGAGCAGTACTTC
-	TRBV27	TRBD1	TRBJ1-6	CASSLKGTELYNSPLHF	TGTGCCAGCAGTTTAAAAGGGACAGAACTCTATAATTCACCCCTCCACTTT
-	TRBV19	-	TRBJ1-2	CASSDQVDHGYTF	TGTGCCAGTAGTGATCAGGTGGATCATGGCTACACCTTC
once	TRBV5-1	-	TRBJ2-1	CASSLVGAYSYNEQFF	TGCGCCAGCAGCTTGGTGGGGGCTTACTCCTACAATGAGCAGTTCTTC
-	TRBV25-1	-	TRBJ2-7	CASSPEGVRRSPPYEQYF	TGTGCCAGCAGCCCTGAAGGTGTCCGGCGGTCCCCCCCCTACGAGCAGTACTTC
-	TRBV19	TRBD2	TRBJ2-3	CASSIGQTTSGRGDTQYF	TGTGCCAGTAGTATCGGTCAGACGACTAGCGGGAGAGGAGATACGCAGTATTTT
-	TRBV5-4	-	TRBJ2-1	CASSLESYSYNEQFF	TGTGCCAGCAGCTTGGAATCTTATTCCTACAATGAGCAGTTCTTC
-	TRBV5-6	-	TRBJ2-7	CASSLAGRADEQYF	TGTGCCAGCAGCTTGGCTGGGCGCGCCGACGAGCAGTACTTC
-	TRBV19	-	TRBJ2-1	CASSIDSSLAEQFF	TGTGCCAGTAGTATAGATAGCTCCTTGGCTGAGCAGTTCTTC
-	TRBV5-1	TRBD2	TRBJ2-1	CASTPGSGRAGGSYNEQFF	TGCGCCAGCACCCCAGGTAGCGGGAGGGCCGGAGGGTCCTACAATGAGCAGTTCTTC
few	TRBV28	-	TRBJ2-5	CASSFYREETQYF	TGTGCCAGCAGTTTTTACAGGGAAGAGACCCAGTACTTC
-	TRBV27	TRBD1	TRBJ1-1	CASSLTGGGTEAFF	TGTGCCAGCAGCCTTACAGGGGGAGGCACTGAAGCTTTCTTT
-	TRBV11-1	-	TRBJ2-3	CASSADTGWGSTDTQYF	TGTGCCAGCAGCGCTGATACAGGGTGGGGCAGCACAGATACGCAGTATTTT
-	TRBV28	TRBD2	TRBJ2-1	CASSSSATSGSHNEQFF	TGTGCCAGCAGTTCTTCCGCGACTAGCGGGTCACACAATGAGCAGTTCTTC